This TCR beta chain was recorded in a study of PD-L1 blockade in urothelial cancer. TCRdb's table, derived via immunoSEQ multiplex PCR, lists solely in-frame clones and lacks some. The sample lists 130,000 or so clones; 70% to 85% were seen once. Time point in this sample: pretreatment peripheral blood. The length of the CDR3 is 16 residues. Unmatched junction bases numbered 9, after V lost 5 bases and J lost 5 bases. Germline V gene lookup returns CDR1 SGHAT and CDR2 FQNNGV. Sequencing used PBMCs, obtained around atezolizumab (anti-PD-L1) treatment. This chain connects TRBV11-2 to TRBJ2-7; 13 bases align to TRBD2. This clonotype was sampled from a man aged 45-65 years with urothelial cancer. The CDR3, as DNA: TGTGCCAGCAGCCATAGGACTAGCGGGAGCCGGCACGAGCAGTACTTC. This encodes CASSHRTSGSRHEQYF. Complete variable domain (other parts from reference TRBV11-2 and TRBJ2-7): EAGVAQSPRYKIIEKRQSVAFWCNPISGHATLYWYQQILGQGPKLLIQFQNNGVVDDSQLPKDRFSAERLKGVDSTLKIQPAKLEDSAVYLCASSHRTSGSRHEQYFGPGTRLTVT.